A single sample gave rise to the 32 T cell receptor beta chains below, sequenced in a study of identical twins. TCRdb itself ran the 5' RACE reads through MiXCR, one entry per CDR3 protein. The sample gives 1.5 million to 2 million distinct CDR3 sequences, about 32% of which show up once; 0.27% is in the top ten. Input material: cord blood. All receptors derive from a newborn girl in good health.

The chain uses TRBV12-3 or TRBV12-4 and TRBJ1-2; possibly TRBD1 for D (6 bases). Trimming left V 8 bases short and J 8 bases short, with 12 bases between. The CDR3 has 11 amino acids. The CDR3 region has the DNA TGTGCCAGCGGGGGGCCCCGGGGCTACACCTTC. Amino acid sequence: CASGGPRGYTF.

This clonotype turned up a few times. The chain recombines TRBV5-4 with TRBJ2-7; TRBD2 matches at 8 bases. Germline-derived CDR1 and CDR2 are SGHNT and YYREEE (reference sequence). This CDR3 is 13 amino acids long. The trim removed 7 bases at V and 4 bases at J, leaving 7 bases unmatched. As DNA, the CDR3 is TGTGCCAGCTATTCAGCGGGAGCTTACGAGCAGTACTTC. As protein: CASYSAGAYEQYF.

In its sample, this clonotype was seen many times. The rearrangement joins TRBV12-3 or TRBV12-4 to TRBJ2-3; 7 bases map to TRBD1. This CDR3 region has 15 residues. Unmatched junction bases numbered 8, after V lost 5 bases and J lost 3 bases. CDR3 in amino acids: CASSPPRDRTDTQYF. The CDR3 bases are TGTGCCAGCAGTCCCCCCCGGGACAGAACAGATACGCAGTATTTT.

V usage is TRBV13 and J usage is TRBJ2-7; D gene ambiguous. Germline CDR1 and CDR2: PRHDT and FYEKMQ (reference sequence). Trimming removed 3 bases from V and 9 bases from J, with 18 bases in between. The CDR3 length is 14 residues. The CDR3 loop is CASSFKAIATRQYF. The CDR3 DNA follows: TGTGCCAGCAGCTTTAAGGCTATTGCTACGAGGCAGTACTTC.

This clonotype came up a few times. The chain joins TRBV11-2 to TRBJ1-2; maybe TRBD1 (6 bases). CDR3 length: 16 amino acids. Germline CDR1 SGHAT, CDR2 FQNNGV. Trimming left V 3 bases short and J 12 bases short, with 26 bases between. CDR3 in amino acids: CASSFSAGTRPFWNTF. CDR3 in DNA: TGTGCCAGCAGCTTTTCAGCCGGGACAAGACCTTTTTGGAACACCTTC.

The chain joins TRBV7-2 to TRBJ2-5; the D gene is possibly TRBD2 (5 bases). The CDR3 consists of 14 residues. Per the germline V gene, CDR1 is SGHTA and CDR2 is FQGNSA. Between the trimmed V and J ends, which lost 0 bases and 5 bases, there was a span of 10 bases. This CDR3 is CASSLAGARETQYF. CDR3 bases: TGTGCCAGCAGCTTAGCGGGAGCAAGGGAGACCCAGTACTTC.

The rearrangement joins TRBV6-2 or TRBV6-3 to TRBJ2-5, with 12 nucleotides matching TRBD2. CDR3 length equals 16 residues. With 6 bases clipped from V and 3 bases from J, the junction kept 8 bases outside the gene matches. The germline V gene has CDR1 MNHEY and CDR2 SVGEGT. In DNA, the CDR3 is TGTGCCAGCAGGATCGGACTAGCGGGGACGGAAGAGACCCAGTACTTC. It translates to CASRIGLAGTEETQYF.

This clonotype was counted only a few times. This rearrangement joins TRBV14 to TRBJ2-1; D perhaps matches TRBD2 (5 bases). The CDR3 has 15 residues. Germline CDR1 SGHDN, CDR2 FVKESK. The V gene lost 2 bases and the J gene lost 15 bases, with 23 bases spanning the gap. CDR3 in amino acids: CASSQSAGVGGSRFF. The CDR3 DNA reads TGTGCCAGCAGCCAATCCGCTGGGGTAGGAGGCAGTCGGTTCTTC.

V and J are TRBV5-6 and TRBJ1-4; possibly TRBD1 for D (5 bases). This CDR3 region has 14 residues. Trimming cost V 1 base and J 7 bases, with 11 bases left between them. Per the germline V gene, CDR1 is SGHDT and CDR2 is YYEEEE. The CDR3 DNA is TGTGCCAGCAGCTTGCAGGGCATGGGTGAAAAACTGTTTTTT. This codes for CASSLQGMGEKLFF.

The rearrangement links TRBV5-4 to TRBJ2-7, with D perhaps matching TRBD1 (6 bases). CDR1 and CDR2 from the germline V gene are SGHNT and YYREEE (reference sequence). V was cut by 4 bases and J by 7 bases, with 12 bases left in between. The CDR3 is 12 residues long. CDR3 coding DNA: TGTGCCAGCAGCATTTCTCAGGGGGAGCAGTACTTC. The encoded protein is CASSISQGEQYF.

This chain joins TRBV7-9 and TRBJ2-1; 9 nucleotides line up with TRBD2. V lost 5 bases and J lost 6; bases outside the gene matches: 14. This CDR3 is built from 17 residues. The germline V gene has CDR1 SEHNR and CDR2 FQNEAQ (reference sequence). This CDR3 reads CASSPRGGTSKANEQFF. The CDR3 DNA reads as TGTGCCAGCAGCCCAAGAGGTGGGACTAGCAAGGCCAATGAGCAGTTCTTC.

This clonotype was counted a few times. This chain connects TRBV11-2 to TRBJ2-7; 9 bases fit TRBD1. Germline trimming cut 1 base from V and 3 bases from J; bases unmatched to any gene: 4. The CDR3 has 15 amino acids. Germline V gene data show CDR1 as SGHAT and CDR2 as FQNNGV. Written as DNA, the CDR3 is TGTGCCAGCAGCTTAGTGGACAGGGGAAACTACGAGCAGTACTTC. Protein: CASSLVDRGNYEQYF.

V and J are TRBV20-1 and TRBJ2-4; 8 bases align to TRBD1. From germline, CDR1 is DFQATT and CDR2 SNEGSKA (reference sequence). This CDR3 region has 15 residues. The V and J ends lost 3 bases and 1 base, in that order; junction bases with no gene match: 5. CDR3 sequence: CSARLQGGAKNIQYF. The CDR3 DNA reads as TGCAGTGCTAGGCTACAGGGGGGCGCCAAAAACATTCAGTACTTC.

The V and J genes are TRBV29-1 and TRBJ2-7; a possible D gene is TRBD2 (5 bases). Trimming shortened V by 0 bases and J by 7 bases, and 16 bases separated the two germline ends. The germline gives CDR1 SQVTM, CDR2 ANQGSEA. The CDR3 spans 14 residues. The CDR3 here is CSVEDRVSTREQYF. CDR3 DNA sequence: TGCAGCGTTGAAGATCGAGTGAGCACTAGGGAGCAGTACTTC.

V is TRBV6-5 and J is TRBJ2-7; D unresolved. V lost 2 bases, J lost 2 bases, and 7 bases lay in between. This CDR3 contains 13 residues. The V gene's germline CDR1 is MNHEY and CDR2 SVGAGI. CDR3 amino acids: CASSYVQAYEQYF. In DNA, the CDR3 is TGTGCCAGCAGTTACGTCCAAGCCTACGAGCAGTACTTC.

The rearrangement uses TRBV3-1 and TRBJ2-7, with D perhaps TRBD1 (6 bases). The tail of the sequence fits TRBJ2-5 better, so the J call may be wrong. This CDR3 is 15 amino acids long. CDR1 is LGHDT, CDR2 YNNKEL, per germline (reference sequence). Here the CDR3 DNA reads TGTGCCAGCAGCCAACTGACAGGTTCCCAAGAGACCCAGTACTTC. This gives the protein CASSQLTGSQETQYF.

About this clonotype itself: Its ends do not fully match the called genes, so a read error is possible. The CDR3 loop is CASSLVAGASSGANVLNF. In DNA form, the CDR3 reads TGTGCCAGCAGCCTTGTAGCGGGAGCCTCCTCTGGGGCCAACGTCCTGAATTTC. The rearrangement uses TRBV4-2 and TRBJ2-6; 9 bases agree with TRBD2. Germline lookup yields CDR1 LGHNA and CDR2 YNFKEQ. This CDR3 has 18 amino acids.

V and J are TRBV20-1 and TRBJ2-7, with a weak D call TRBD2 (5 bases). The length of the CDR3 is 15 residues. V lost 3 bases, J lost 2 bases, and 17 bases lay in between. Looked up from germline, CDR1 is DFQATT and CDR2 is SNEGSKA (reference sequence). This CDR3 reads CSASGTGSGTYEQYF. The CDR3 DNA reads as TGCAGTGCTAGTGGTACGGGATCCGGAACCTACGAGCAGTACTTC.

This clonotype was seen a few times. This chain links TRBV24-1 with TRBJ1-1; TRBD1 agrees at 7 bases. Trimming took 7 bases from V and 10 from J; bases not matched to a gene: 8. The CDR3 sequence is 12 residues long. CDR1 KGHDR and CDR2 SFDVKD come from the germline V gene. The CDR3: CATRSREGAAFF. CDR3 DNA: TGTGCCACCAGGTCTCGGGAGGGGGCAGCTTTCTTT.

This clonotype was counted a single time. The junction departs from germline at one end; a sequencing error may be responsible. This sequence joins TRBV7-2 and TRBJ2-3, with D tentatively TRBD2 (6 bases). CDR1 SGHTA and CDR2 FQGNSA come from the germline V gene. The CDR3 is 16 residues long. This chain's CDR3 is CASRLGGTGVTDAQYF. The CDR3 region has the DNA TGTGCCAGCCGACTTGGGGGGACCGGGGTCACAGATGCGCAGTATTTT. Using reference TRBV7-2 and TRBJ2-3 for the parts outside the CDR3, the full variable domain is GAGVSQSPSNKVTEKGKDVELRCDPISGHTALYWYRQSLGQGLEFLIYFQGNSAPDKSGLPSDRFSAERTGGSVSTLTIQRTQQEDSAVYLCASRLGGTGVTDAQYFGPGTRLTVL.

The chain couples TRBV5-1 to TRBJ1-1; tentative D call: TRBD1 (5 bases). This CDR3 comprises 14 residues. Per the germline V gene, CDR1 is SGHRS and CDR2 is YFSETQ. Trimming stripped 6 bases from V and 5 bases from J, with 17 bases between. CDR3 coding DNA: TGCGCCAGCAATATACGGGACGCCGGGACTGAAGCTTTCTTT. Its translation is CASNIRDAGTEAFF.

The chain employs TRBV20-1 and TRBJ2-5; no definite D call. The CDR3 extends over 12 amino acids. The V end lost 3 bases, the J end lost 11 bases, and 16 bases lay between the germline ends. The germline V gene has CDR1 DFQATT and CDR2 SNEGSKA (reference sequence). The CDR3 spells CSASLGPTEQYF. CDR3 nucleotides: TGCAGTGCTAGTCTGGGCCCCACTGAGCAGTACTTC.

This clonotype was seen at least ten times. The chain has TRBV7-9 and TRBJ1-2; D remains ambiguous. The CDR3 runs to 14 residues. The germline gives CDR1 SEHNR, CDR2 FQNEAQ (reference sequence). Between the trimmed V and J ends, which lost 1 base and 1 base, there was a span of 7 bases. CDR3: CASSLVWLNYGYTF. In DNA, the CDR3 is TGTGCCAGCAGCTTAGTTTGGCTTAACTATGGCTACACCTTC. The full variable domain, rest sourced from reference TRBV7-9 and TRBJ1-2, is DTGVSQNPRHKITKRGQNVTFRCDPISEHNRLYWYRQTLGQGPEFLTYFQNEAQLEKSRLLSDRFSAERPKGSFSTLEIQRTEQGDSAMYLCASSLVWLNYGYTFGSGTRLTVV.

This clonotype was counted many times. CDR3 nucleotides: TGTGCCAGCAGCCAGACTAGCGACTCCTACAATGAGCAGTTCTTC. Its protein product is CASSQTSDSYNEQFF. The genes are TRBV4-2 and TRBJ2-1; 8 bases match TRBD2. From germline, CDR1 is LGHNA and CDR2 YNFKEQ. With 3 bases clipped from V and 0 bases from J, the junction kept 1 base outside the gene matches. CDR3 length: 15 residues.

The chain combines TRBV25-1 with TRBJ1-3, with TRBD1 matching 7 bases. After removal of 0 bases from V and 0 bases from J, the junction contained 5 bases not matched to a gene. This CDR3 contains 17 residues. The germline CDR1 and CDR2 sequences are MGHDK and SYGVNS. The DNA for the CDR3 is TGTGCCAGCAGTGAATATGGGACAGCTACCTCTGGAAACACCATATATTTT. It codes for CASSEYGTATSGNTIYF.

The CDR3 nucleotides read TGTGCCACCCTAAGGAATATCTATGGCTACACCTTC. This translates into CATLRNIYGYTF. V gene TRBV24-1 combines with J gene TRBJ1-2; D not certain. The CDR3 is 12 residues long. Deletions cut 9 bases from V and 4 bases from J, with 11 bases between. Germline V gene sequence: CDR1 KGHDR, CDR2 SFDVKD.

The table lists this clonotype with a few counts. This sequence joins TRBV6-1 and TRBJ1-5, with D uncertain. Trimming cost V 7 bases and J 1 base, with 8 bases left between them. The CDR3 loop spans 13 amino acids. CDR1 MNHNS and CDR2 SASEGT come from the germline V gene. The CDR3 nucleotides are TGTGCCAGCAACCTTCGGAGCAATCAGCCCCAGCATTTT. Its translation: CASNLRSNQPQHF.

The J gene is TRBJ2-2, the V gene TRBV6-6; 9 nucleotides agree with TRBD2. Germline loops: CDR1 MNHNY, CDR2 SVGAGI (reference sequence). J lost 2 bases, V lost 7 bases, and 5 bases had no gene match. The CDR3 has 15 residues. CDR3 sequence: CASKWLAGNTGELFF. DNA for the CDR3: TGTGCCAGCAAGTGGCTAGCGGGAAACACCGGGGAGCTGTTTTTT.

This rearrangement joins TRBV28 to TRBJ2-7, with D tentatively TRBD1 or TRBD2 (5 bases each). V shed 0 bases and J shed 10 bases, with 7 bases lying between them. The germline CDR1 and CDR2 sequences are MDHEN and SYDVKM. This CDR3 comprises 11 residues. The CDR3 loop is CASSLWGPQYF. CDR3 coding DNA: TGTGCCAGCAGTTTATGGGGACCACAGTACTTC.

This clonotype was counted a few times. The gene calls are TRBV7-2 and TRBJ2-3; D is unclear. The CDR3 has 16 residues. CDR1 and CDR2 (germline): SGHTA, FQGNSA. The V end lost 0 bases, the J end lost 3 bases, and 13 bases lay between the germline ends. CDR3 sequence: CASSLAPRMGTDTQYF. CDR3 nucleotide sequence: TGTGCCAGCAGCTTAGCCCCTCGTATGGGGACAGATACGCAGTATTTT.

V gene TRBV13 combines with J gene TRBJ1-6, with 8 bases aligning to TRBD1. V dropped 5 bases and J dropped 4; count of bases not matched to a gene: 4. Germline CDR1 PRHDT, CDR2 FYEKMQ (reference sequence). The CDR3 contains 15 residues. The CDR3 protein is CASSGRTGYNSPLHF. DNA for the CDR3: TGTGCCAGCAGCGGTCGGACAGGGTATAATTCACCCCTCCACTTT.

The CDR3 DNA is TGTGCCAGCAGTGTAACAGACTATCAGCCCCAGCATTTT. Translation: CASSVTDYQPQHF. This sequence joins TRBV28 and TRBJ1-5; no clear D. Germline assignment: CDR1 MDHEN and CDR2 SYDVKM. The V gene lost 5 bases and the J gene lost 5 bases, with 10 bases spanning the gap. The CDR3 contains 13 residues.